This TCR beta chain was profiled in a study of T cell responses to AZD1222 COVID-19 vaccine. Study-level information: Recipients boosted at about 4 weeks or about 12 weeks are pooled.

Germline-derived CDR1 and CDR2 are SGHTA and FQGNSA. The length of the CDR3 is 16 residues. Trimming stripped 5 bases from V and 2 bases from J, with 16 bases between. Sequenced by immunoSEQ multiplex PCR; TCRdb stores in-frame clones only, minus some. The sample has about 150,000 clones; around nine tenths are singletons. The V and J genes are TRBV7-2 and TRBJ2-1, with TRBD2 as a possible D gene (6 bases). This receptor was taken from an adult in good health. The source was peripheral blood, collected on day 0 of AZD1222 vaccination. In DNA, the CDR3 is TGTGCCAGCAGCCTAATAGGAGGGGCCCCCTACAATGAGCAGTTCTTC. It specifies CASSLIGGAPYNEQFF.